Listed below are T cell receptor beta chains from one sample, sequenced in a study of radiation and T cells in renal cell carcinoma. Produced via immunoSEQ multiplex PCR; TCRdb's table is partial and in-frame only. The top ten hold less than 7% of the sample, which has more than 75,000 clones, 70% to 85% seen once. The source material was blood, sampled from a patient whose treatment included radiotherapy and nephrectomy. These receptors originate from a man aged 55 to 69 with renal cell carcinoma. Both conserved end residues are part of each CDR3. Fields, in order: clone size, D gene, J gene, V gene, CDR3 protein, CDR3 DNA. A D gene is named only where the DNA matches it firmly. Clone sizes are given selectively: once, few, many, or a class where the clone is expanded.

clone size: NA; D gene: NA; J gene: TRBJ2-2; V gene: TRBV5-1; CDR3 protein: CASSTERHRNTGELFF; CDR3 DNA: TGCGCCAGCAGCACTGAGCGCCATAGGAACACCGGGGAGCTGTTTTTT
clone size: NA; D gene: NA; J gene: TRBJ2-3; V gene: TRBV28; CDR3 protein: CASSLAGLGDTQYF; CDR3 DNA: TGTGCCAGCAGTTTAGCGGGACTCGGGGATACGCAGTATTTT
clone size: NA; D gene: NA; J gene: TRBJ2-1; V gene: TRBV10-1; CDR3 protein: CASSASLEAQFF; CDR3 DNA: TGCGCCAGCAGTGCTAGTCTCGAGGCGCAGTTCTTC
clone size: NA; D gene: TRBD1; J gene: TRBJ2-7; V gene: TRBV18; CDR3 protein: CASSPGRQGIYEQYF; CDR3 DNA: TGTGCCAGCTCACCAGGGAGACAGGGGATCTACGAGCAGTACTTC
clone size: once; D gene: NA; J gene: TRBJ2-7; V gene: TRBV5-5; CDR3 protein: CASSPHRVFYEQYF; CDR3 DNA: TGTGCCAGCAGCCCACACAGGGTCTTCTACGAGCAGTACTTC
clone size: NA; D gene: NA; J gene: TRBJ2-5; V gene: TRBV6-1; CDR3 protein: CASVRDPWETQYF; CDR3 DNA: TGTGCCAGCGTCCGGGACCCGTGGGAGACCCAGTACTTC
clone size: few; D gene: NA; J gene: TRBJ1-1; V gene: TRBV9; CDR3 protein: CASKKDLSTTEAFF; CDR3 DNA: TGTGCCAGCAAGAAGGACCTATCAACCACTGAAGCTTTCTTT
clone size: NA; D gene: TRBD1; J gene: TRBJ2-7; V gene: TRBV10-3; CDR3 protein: CAISELGPGQPSYEQYF; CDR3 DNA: TGTGCCATCAGTGAATTAGGACCGGGACAGCCCTCCTACGAGCAGTACTTC
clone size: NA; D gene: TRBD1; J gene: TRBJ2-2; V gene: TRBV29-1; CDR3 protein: CSVGRGRAGELFF; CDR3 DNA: TGCAGCGTTGGAAGGGGGCGAGCCGGGGAGCTGTTTTTT
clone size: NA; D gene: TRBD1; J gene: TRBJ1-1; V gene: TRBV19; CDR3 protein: CASNEPGGRKTEAFF; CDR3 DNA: TGTGCCAGTAACGAACCAGGGGGGCGGAAGACTGAAGCTTTCTTT
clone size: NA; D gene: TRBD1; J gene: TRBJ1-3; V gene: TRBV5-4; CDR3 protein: CASSIGQGRSGNTIYF; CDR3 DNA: TGTGCCAGCAGCATAGGACAGGGAAGGTCTGGAAACACCATATATTTT
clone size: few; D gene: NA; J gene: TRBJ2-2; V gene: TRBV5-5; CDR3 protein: CASSLVVNTGELFF; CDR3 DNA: TGTGCCAGCAGCTTGGTGGTGAACACCGGGGAGCTGTTTTTT
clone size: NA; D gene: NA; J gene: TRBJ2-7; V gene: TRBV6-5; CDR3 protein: CASSFRGSDYEQYF; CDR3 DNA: TGTGCCAGCAGTTTCCGGGGTTCAGACTACGAGCAGTACTTC
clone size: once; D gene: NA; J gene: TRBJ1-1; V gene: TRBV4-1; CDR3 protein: CASSQDMGGGAEAFF; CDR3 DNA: TGCGCCAGCAGCCAAGATATGGGGGGCGGGGCTGAAGCTTTCTTT